This T cell receptor (beta chain) was sequenced for a study of blood T cells in healthy people across ages. On this clonotype: One base away lies a much larger clone, so this may be a sequencing read error.

From germline, CDR1 is MNHEY and CDR2 SVGEGT. The germline V and J ends were trimmed by 4 bases and 11 bases, with 14 bases remaining between them. This CDR3 contains 12 residues. Primers used in a second PCR of roughly 7 to 12 cycles were a sample-barcoded 5' primer and a J-beta primer mix. Each CDR3 protein gets one entry after TCRdb re-called the 5' RACE reads with MiXCR. This sample has 850,000 or so distinct CDR3 sequences, with less than 35% found just once. Sequences were obtained from blood. The chain links TRBV6-2 or TRBV6-3 to TRBJ2-5; D uncertain. This clonotype was sampled from a woman older than 75 in good health. The CDR3 region is CASSFRNNEQYF. The CDR3 bases are TGTGCCAGCAGTTTCCGGAACAATGAGCAGTACTTC.